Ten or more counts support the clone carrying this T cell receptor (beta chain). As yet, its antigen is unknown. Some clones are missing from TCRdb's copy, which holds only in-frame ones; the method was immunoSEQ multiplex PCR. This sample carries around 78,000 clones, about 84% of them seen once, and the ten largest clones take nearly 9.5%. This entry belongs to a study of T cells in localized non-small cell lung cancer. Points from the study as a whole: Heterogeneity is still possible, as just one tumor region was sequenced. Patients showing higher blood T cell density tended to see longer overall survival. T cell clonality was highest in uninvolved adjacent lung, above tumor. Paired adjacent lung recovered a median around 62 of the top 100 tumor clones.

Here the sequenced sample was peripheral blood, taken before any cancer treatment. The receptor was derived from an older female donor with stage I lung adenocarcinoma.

The CDR3 loop is CASREPFANTGELFF. CDR3 in DNA: TGTGCCAGCAGGGAACCCTTTGCGAACACCGGGGAGCTGTTTTTT. This sequence joins TRBV2 and TRBJ2-2, with D uncertain. Germline V CDR1 and CDR2: SNHLY, FYNNEI. Trimming removed 6 bases from V and 0 bases from J, with 11 bases in between. The CDR3 totals 15 residues.